The rows below give T cell receptor beta chains drawn from one sample of a study of blood T cells in healthy people across ages. TCRdb reanalysed the 5' RACE reads using MiXCR and keeps one entry per CDR3 protein. The sample lists fewer than 750,000 distinct CDR3 sequences; under 55% were seen once. The sequencing input was blood. Receptors originate from an older man in good health. CDR3s include the opening cysteine and the closing phenylalanine or tryptophan. D genes are given only for firm matches. The listing skips clone size in some rows; elsewhere it reads once, few, many or a size class.

CDR3 protein: CSARRNEQYF
CDR3 DNA: TGCAGTGCCCGAAGGAACGAGCAGTACTTC
J gene: TRBJ2-7
D gene: NA
V gene: TRBV20-1
CDR3 length: 10
clone size: few

CDR3 protein: CASSLGGGNSYNEQFF
CDR3 DNA: TGTGCCAGCAGTTTAGGTGGGGGAAACTCCTACAATGAGCAGTTCTTC
J gene: TRBJ2-1
D gene: NA
V gene: TRBV28
CDR3 length: 16
clone size: few

CDR3 protein: CASSLSRSGAKNIQYF
CDR3 DNA: TGTGCCAGCAGCTTATCGCGGTCCGGGGCCAAAAACATTCAGTACTTC
J gene: TRBJ2-4
D gene: NA
V gene: TRBV7-2
CDR3 length: 16
clone size: NA

CDR3 protein: CASSYSKAETQYF
CDR3 DNA: TGTGCCAGCAGTTACTCGAAGGCGGAGACCCAGTACTTC
J gene: TRBJ2-5
D gene: NA
V gene: TRBV6-6
CDR3 length: 13
clone size: many

CDR3 protein: CSARDPEWTDYGYTF
CDR3 DNA: TGCAGTGCTAGAGACCCCGAATGGACAGACTATGGCTACACCTTC
J gene: TRBJ1-2
D gene: NA
V gene: TRBV20-1
CDR3 length: 15
clone size: NA

CDR3 protein: CSVRIIYEQYF
CDR3 DNA: TGCAGCGTCCGAATTATCTACGAGCAGTACTTC
J gene: TRBJ2-7
D gene: NA
V gene: TRBV29-1
CDR3 length: 11
clone size: NA

CDR3 protein: CASSPGQRGDEKLFF
CDR3 DNA: TGCGCCAGCAGCCCCGGACAGCGGGGTGATGAAAAACTGTTTTTT
J gene: TRBJ1-4
D gene: NA
V gene: TRBV4-3
CDR3 length: 15
clone size: once

CDR3 protein: CSAGTHLAKNIQYF
CDR3 DNA: TGCAGTGCTGGGACACACCTAGCCAAAAACATTCAGTACTTC
J gene: TRBJ2-4
D gene: NA
V gene: TRBV20-1
CDR3 length: 14
clone size: NA

CDR3 protein: CASSASGGSSYNEQYF
CDR3 DNA: TGTGCCAGCAGCGCCAGCGGCGGGAGCTCCTACAATGAGCAGTACTTC
J gene: TRBJ2-7
D gene: TRBD2
V gene: TRBV7-2
CDR3 length: 16
clone size: NA

CDR3 protein: CSVEGGTGAPTDTQYF
CDR3 DNA: TGCAGCGTCGAGGGGGGGACAGGGGCCCCCACAGATACGCAGTATTTT
J gene: TRBJ2-3
D gene: TRBD1
V gene: TRBV29-1
CDR3 length: 16
clone size: NA

CDR3 protein: CASSLRSSDKQFF
CDR3 DNA: TGTGCCAGCAGCCTGAGATCTAGCGACAAGCAGTTCTTC
J gene: TRBJ2-1
D gene: NA
V gene: TRBV7-9
CDR3 length: 13
clone size: few

CDR3 protein: CASSPRSRGETQYF
CDR3 DNA: TGCGCCAGCAGCCCGCGGTCTCGGGGGGAGACCCAGTACTTC
J gene: TRBJ2-5
D gene: NA
V gene: TRBV4-3
CDR3 length: 14
clone size: few

CDR3 protein: CASSESLAGGGRNNEQFF
CDR3 DNA: TGTGCCAGCAGTGAAAGTCTAGCGGGGGGAGGCCGTAACAATGAGCAGTTCTTC
J gene: TRBJ2-1
D gene: TRBD2
V gene: TRBV2
CDR3 length: 18
clone size: few

CDR3 protein: CASRDGQGLRGKLFF
CDR3 DNA: TGCGCCAGCCGGGACGGCCAAGGGCTCCGGGGGAAACTGTTTTTT
J gene: TRBJ1-4
D gene: NA
V gene: TRBV10-2
CDR3 length: 15
clone size: NA

CDR3 protein: CASSFDGIGPQNIQYF
CDR3 DNA: TGTGCCAGCAGTTTCGACGGGATAGGCCCTCAAAACATTCAGTACTTC
J gene: TRBJ2-4
D gene: NA
V gene: TRBV12-3/TRBV12-4
CDR3 length: 16
clone size: few

CDR3 protein: CSSGALLVPMNTEAFF
CDR3 DNA: TGCAGTTCGGGGGCGCTTCTGGTCCCAATGAACACTGAAGCTTTCTTT
J gene: TRBJ1-1
D gene: NA
V gene: TRBV20-1
CDR3 length: 16
clone size: few

CDR3 protein: CASSLRTGAREQYF
CDR3 DNA: TGCGCCAGCAGCTTGAGGACAGGGGCAAGGGAGCAGTACTTC
J gene: TRBJ2-5
D gene: TRBD1
V gene: TRBV5-1
CDR3 length: 14
clone size: NA

CDR3 protein: CASSSTRGGGEQYF
CDR3 DNA: TGTGCCAGCAGCTCGACTAGAGGGGGAGGAGAGCAGTACTTC
J gene: TRBJ2-7
D gene: NA
V gene: TRBV11-2
CDR3 length: 14
clone size: NA

CDR3 protein: CSVDSGWSSYNEQFF
CDR3 DNA: TGCAGCGTTGACTCCGGGTGGAGCTCCTACAATGAGCAGTTCTTC
J gene: TRBJ2-1
D gene: NA
V gene: TRBV29-1
CDR3 length: 15
clone size: NA

CDR3 protein: CAIRVRGDDEQYF
CDR3 DNA: TGTGCCATCAGGGTACGCGGGGACGACGAGCAGTACTTC
J gene: TRBJ2-7
D gene: NA
V gene: TRBV10-3
CDR3 length: 13
clone size: NA

CDR3 protein: CASSGTAGTDTNYGYTF
CDR3 DNA: TGTGCCAGCAGTGGTACGGCCGGGACAGATACTAACTATGGCTACACCTTC
J gene: TRBJ1-2
D gene: TRBD1
V gene: TRBV2
CDR3 length: 17
clone size: NA

CDR3 protein: CSARAVISNQPQHF
CDR3 DNA: TGCAGTGCTAGAGCTGTAATAAGCAATCAGCCCCAGCATTTT
J gene: TRBJ1-5
D gene: NA
V gene: TRBV20-1
CDR3 length: 14
clone size: NA

CDR3 protein: CRPGQLQETQYF
CDR3 DNA: TGCAGACCGGGACAGTTACAAGAGACCCAGTACTTC
J gene: TRBJ2-5
D gene: TRBD1
V gene: TRBV20-1
CDR3 length: 12
clone size: few

CDR3 protein: CASRETGNSPLHF
CDR3 DNA: TGTGCCAGCAGGGAAACAGGGAATTCACCCCTCCACTTT
J gene: TRBJ1-6
D gene: NA
V gene: TRBV6-5
CDR3 length: 13
clone size: NA

CDR3 protein: CAWRLGAGSREKLFF
CDR3 DNA: TGTGCCTGGAGACTCGGGGCAGGGTCGAGGGAAAAACTGTTTTTT
J gene: TRBJ1-4
D gene: NA
V gene: TRBV30
CDR3 length: 15
clone size: NA

CDR3 protein: CASSPIGQGSSYNSPLHF
CDR3 DNA: TGTGCCAGCAGCCCAATCGGACAGGGGAGCTCCTATAATTCACCCCTCCACTTT
J gene: TRBJ1-6
D gene: TRBD1
V gene: TRBV11-2
CDR3 length: 18
clone size: NA

CDR3 protein: CASSFSSSGSAYNEQFF
CDR3 DNA: TGTGCCAGCAGTTTTTCGTCTAGCGGGAGTGCCTACAATGAGCAGTTCTTC
J gene: TRBJ2-1
D gene: TRBD2
V gene: TRBV27
CDR3 length: 17
clone size: NA

CDR3 protein: CASSPGLAGNQEQYF
CDR3 DNA: TGCGCCAGCAGCCCCGGTCTAGCGGGAAACCAGGAGCAGTACTTC
J gene: TRBJ2-7
D gene: TRBD2
V gene: TRBV4-3
CDR3 length: 15
clone size: once

CDR3 protein: CASSVGLAGGRGTDTQYF
CDR3 DNA: TGTGCCAGCAGCGTGGGACTAGCGGGGGGAAGGGGAACAGATACGCAGTATTTT
J gene: TRBJ2-3
D gene: TRBD2
V gene: TRBV9
CDR3 length: 18
clone size: few

CDR3 protein: CASSYEAGGPYEQYF
CDR3 DNA: TGTGCCAGCAGTTACGAGGCAGGGGGCCCCTACGAGCAGTACTTC
J gene: TRBJ2-7
D gene: TRBD1
V gene: TRBV6-6
CDR3 length: 15
clone size: few

CDR3 protein: CASQTPGDPYQPQHF
CDR3 DNA: TGTGCCAGCCAAACTCCAGGGGACCCTTATCAGCCCCAGCATTTT
J gene: TRBJ1-5
D gene: NA
V gene: TRBV6-6
CDR3 length: 15
clone size: many

CDR3 protein: CASGKDRTTDTQYF
CDR3 DNA: TGTGCTAGTGGCAAAGACAGAACCACAGATACGCAGTATTTT
J gene: TRBJ2-3
D gene: NA
V gene: TRBV12-5
CDR3 length: 14
clone size: NA

CDR3 protein: CASMRGRAYEQYF
CDR3 DNA: TGTGCCAGCATGCGCGGGAGGGCGTACGAGCAGTACTTC
J gene: TRBJ2-7
D gene: TRBD2
V gene: TRBV6-2/TRBV6-3
CDR3 length: 13
clone size: NA

CDR3 protein: CASSYLAGADTQYF
CDR3 DNA: TGTGCCAGCAGCTACCTAGCGGGGGCAGATACGCAGTATTTT
J gene: TRBJ2-3
D gene: TRBD2
V gene: TRBV7-9
CDR3 length: 14
clone size: NA

CDR3 protein: CASSFQSGGRTDTQYF
CDR3 DNA: TGTGCCAGCAGCTTCCAATCAGGGGGCCGCACAGATACGCAGTATTTT
J gene: TRBJ2-3
D gene: TRBD1
V gene: TRBV7-2
CDR3 length: 16
clone size: NA

CDR3 protein: CTSSYGVTDTQYF
CDR3 DNA: TGTACCAGCAGCTACGGGGTCACAGATACGCAGTATTTT
J gene: TRBJ2-3
D gene: NA
V gene: TRBV7-2
CDR3 length: 13
clone size: NA